This T cell receptor (beta chain) was sequenced during a study of blood T cell repertoires in COVID-19. Study-level background: Acute and convalescent COVID-19 specimens originated in the United States, Italy and Spain. Sources were T cells, B-cell-depleted T cells, or PBMCs; the material itself was cDNA or gDNA.

Sequencing used immunoSEQ multiplex PCR; TCRdb keeps in-frame clones, though not all of them. The table records 200,000 to 250,000 clones, 70% to 85% of them present only once. Concerning this clone: One end of the junction is discordant with germline, which a read error may explain.

Everyone who took part was roughly 18 to 90 years old, and they came from 24 US areas. The sequencing sample was made of PBMCs or T cells enriched from blood (not recorded which). The receptor comes from a man aged 60-69 years who had recovered from COVID-19.

The CDR3: CSASSRRGNIF. The CDR3 nucleotides read TGCAGTGCTAGCTCGCGCAGGGGGAATATTTTT. The chain recombines TRBV20-1 with TRBJ1-3; 7 positions agree with TRBD1. There are 11 residues in the CDR3. CDR1 DFQATT and CDR2 SNEGSKA come from the germline V gene (reference sequence).